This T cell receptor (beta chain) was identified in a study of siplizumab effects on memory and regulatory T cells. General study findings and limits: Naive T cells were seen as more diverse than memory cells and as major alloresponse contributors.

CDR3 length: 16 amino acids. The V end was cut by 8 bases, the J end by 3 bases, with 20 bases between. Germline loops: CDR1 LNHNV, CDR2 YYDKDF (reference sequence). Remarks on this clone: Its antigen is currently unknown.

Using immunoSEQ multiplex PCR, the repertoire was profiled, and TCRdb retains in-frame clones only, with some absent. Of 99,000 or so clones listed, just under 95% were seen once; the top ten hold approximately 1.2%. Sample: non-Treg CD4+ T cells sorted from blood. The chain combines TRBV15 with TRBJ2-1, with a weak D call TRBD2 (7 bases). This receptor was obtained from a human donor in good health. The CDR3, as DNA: TGTGCCACCTCCGGGGGCGGGAGCACCATCTACAATGAGCAGTTCTTC. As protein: CATSGGGSTIYNEQFF.